These T cell receptor beta chains were read from a single sample in a study of T cell responses to AZD1222 COVID-19 vaccine. Sequencing was performed with immunoSEQ multiplex PCR; in TCRdb, only in-frame clones are kept and a portion is missing. The table shows over 45,000 clones, with about 91% occurring only once. Here the sequenced sample was peripheral blood, taken 28 days after the second AZD1222 dose. The receptors here all came from an adult who received the AZD1222 COVID-19 vaccine. Both conserved end residues are part of each CDR3. Fields, in order: clone size, D gene, J gene, V gene, CDR3 DNA, CDR3 protein. A D gene is named only where the DNA matches it firmly. Rows may omit the clone size; those that give it use once, few, many or a size class.

>-|-|TRBJ2-1|TRBV15
TGTGCCACCAGCAGAGATTGGGATGAGCAGTTCTTC
CATSRDWDEQFF
>-|TRBD2|TRBJ2-1|TRBV7-9
TGTGCCAGCAGCTGGGATAGCGGGAGTGGATCGCGGTTCTTC
CASSWDSGSGSRFF
>once|-|TRBJ1-2|TRBV7-9
TGTGCCAGCAGCTTAGAGGAAGTGGACTATGGCTACACCTTC
CASSLEEVDYGYTF
>-|-|TRBJ1-1|TRBV6-4
TGTGCCAGCAGTCCGGGGTCCAACACTGAAGCTTTCTTT
CASSPGSNTEAFF
>-|-|TRBJ2-3|TRBV7-8
TGTGCCAGCAGCTTAGCTTCCCGGGGCCCCACAGATACGCAGTATTTT
CASSLASRGPTDTQYF
>few|-|TRBJ1-2|TRBV5-4
TGTGCCAGCAGCTCGGGGCAACAGGGAATACCCTATGGCTACACCTTC
CASSSGQQGIPYGYTF
>-|-|TRBJ2-3|TRBV2
TGTGCCAGCAGGCCGGGACAAACCCCCCGGTCGCAGTATTTT
CASRPGQTPRSQYF
>once|TRBD1|TRBJ1-2|TRBV5-4
TGTGCCAGCAGCCAGGACAGGCTCTATGGCTACACCTTC
CASSQDRLYGYTF
>-|-|TRBJ1-2|TRBV6-1
TGTGCCAGCAGTGAATTAATGACCCAAGAACAATATGGCTACACCTTC
CASSELMTQEQYGYTF
>-|TRBD1|TRBJ2-5|TRBV19
TGTGCCAGCCGGGACAGGGTGGTAGAGACCCAGTACTTC
CASRDRVVETQYF
>-|-|TRBJ2-5|TRBV6-5
TGTGCCAGCAGTTACTCGGGGACCTCGGATGAGACCCAGTACTTC
CASSYSGTSDETQYF
>-|TRBD1|TRBJ1-1|TRBV3-1/TRBV3-2
TGTGCCAGCAGCCATAACCACAGGGGGCTTAACACTGAAGCTTTCTTT
CASSHNHRGLNTEAFF
>-|TRBD1|TRBJ2-5|TRBV7-6
TGTGCCAGCAGCCGCGACAGGGGCAGCCAAGAGACCCAGTACTTC
CASSRDRGSQETQYF
>-|-|TRBJ1-3|TRBV4-3
TGCGCCAGCAGCCAAGAAGTGGGCCTCTCTGGAAACACCATATATTTT
CASSQEVGLSGNTIYF
>once|TRBD1|TRBJ2-7|TRBV27
TGTGCCAGCAGTTTGGGACAGGGGGCTTACGAGCAGTACTTC
CASSLGQGAYEQYF
>-|-|TRBJ2-1|TRBV6-6
TGTGCCAGCAGTTACGCCGAACAGGGATCTGAGCAGTTCTTC
CASSYAEQGSEQFF
>-|-|TRBJ1-1|TRBV7-9
TGTGCCAGCAGCCAGGGTCAAGCGAACACTGAAGCTTTCTTT
CASSQGQANTEAFF
>-|-|TRBJ1-1|TRBV21-1
TGTGCCAGCAGGATGCGGGGGGGCGGTATGTGTGAGAGCACTGAAGCTTTCTTT
CASRMRGGGMCESTEAFF
>-|-|TRBJ2-6|TRBV5-4
TGTGCCAGCAGCTTTGGGGCCAACGTCCTGACTTTC
CASSFGANVLTF
>-|TRBD2|TRBJ2-3|TRBV5-6
TGTGCCAGCAGTTTGGAGGGAGGGTCAGATACGCAGTATTTT
CASSLEGGSDTQYF
>-|TRBD1|TRBJ2-7|TRBV6-2/TRBV6-3
TGTGCCAGCAGTTACTTACCCCGGGACAGGCGACCTCCCGGGCAGTACTTC
CASSYLPRDRRPPGQYF
>-|-|TRBJ1-2|TRBV7-2
TGTGCCAGCAGCTCTACAGGGCTGGGCTACACCTTC
CASSSTGLGYTF
>-|-|TRBJ1-1|TRBV7-6
TGTGCCAGCAGCCCCCACGTGAACACTGAAGCTTTCTTT
CASSPHVNTEAFF
>-|TRBD1|TRBJ2-7|TRBV5-1
TGCGCCAGCAGCCTGGACAGGAGTTATACTTACGAGCAGTACTTC
CASSLDRSYTYEQYF
>-|-|TRBJ1-2|TRBV5-1
TGCGCCAGCAGCTCCCGGACGGGAATCTATGGCTACACCTTC
CASSSRTGIYGYTF
>-|TRBD1|TRBJ1-2|TRBV27
TGTGCCAGCACAGCCGGGACAGGGGGCCTAGAAGGCTACACCTTC
CASTAGTGGLEGYTF
>-|TRBD2|TRBJ2-7|TRBV4-3
TGCGCCAGCAGCCCCACTGTTTTGGGAGGGAGCGAGCAGTACTTC
CASSPTVLGGSEQYF
>-|-|TRBJ1-4|TRBV7-9
TGTGCCAGCAGTCAGGGGCGGTCGGGTGAAAAACTGTTTTTT
CASSQGRSGEKLFF
>-|-|TRBJ2-4|TRBV7-8
TGTGCCAGCAGCTTAGCCCGGGACAAAAACATTCAGTACTTC
CASSLARDKNIQYF
>-|-|TRBJ1-1|TRBV10-3
TGTGCCACCTTGCAGGGCACTGAAGCTTTCTTT
CATLQGTEAFF
>-|TRBD2|TRBJ2-5|TRBV7-3
TGTGCCAGCAGCTTGCAGCGGGGGGAACAAGAGACCCAGTACTTC
CASSLQRGEQETQYF
>-|-|TRBJ2-5|TRBV10-1
TGCGCCAGCAGTATCACTCTAGGGGAGACCCAGTACTTC
CASSITLGETQYF
>-|TRBD2|TRBJ2-5|TRBV29-1
TGCAGCGTTGAAGGGACTAGCGGTAAGATTCAAGAGACCCAGTACTTC
CSVEGTSGKIQETQYF
>-|-|TRBJ1-5|TRBV19
TGTGCCACCGGGACTGGGATCCAGCCCCAGCATTTT
CATGTGIQPQHF